Listed below are T cell receptor beta chains from one sample, sequenced in a study of cytomegalovirus exposure and HLA in healthy donors. The table came from immunoSEQ multiplex PCR; TCRdb's copy has only in-frame clones and leaves some out. The sample lists about 95,000 clones, 75% to 90% occurring once. Input material: PBMCs. All receptors come from a young man in good health and CMV-seropositive. Each CDR3 is given with its conserved first and last residue. Each record gives: V gene, D gene, clone size, J gene, CDR3 protein, CDR3 DNA. D genes are given only for firm matches. Clone size is stated in some rows and not others, as once, few, many or a class when expanded.

v_call: TRBV2
d_call: TRBD1
clone_size: .
j_call: TRBJ2-1
cdr3_aa: CASSARTGDNEQFF
cdr3_nt: TGTGCCAGCAGTGCCCGGACAGGAGACAATGAGCAGTTCTTC

v_call: TRBV4-1
d_call: TRBD1
clone_size: .
j_call: TRBJ2-1
cdr3_aa: CASSQQRTGTGAYNEQFF
cdr3_nt: TGCGCCAGCAGCCAGCAGAGAACCGGGACAGGAGCCTACAATGAGCAGTTCTTC

v_call: TRBV2
d_call: TRBD1
clone_size: .
j_call: TRBJ1-2
cdr3_aa: CASSTTGNYGYTF
cdr3_nt: TGTGCCAGCAGTACGACAGGGAACTATGGCTACACCTTC

v_call: TRBV6-5
d_call: .
clone_size: .
j_call: TRBJ1-1
cdr3_aa: CASSYVRGTEAFF
cdr3_nt: TGTGCCAGCAGTTATGTACGAGGCACTGAAGCTTTCTTT

v_call: TRBV7-9
d_call: .
clone_size: .
j_call: TRBJ2-2
cdr3_aa: CASSRDSRNTGELFF
cdr3_nt: TGTGCCAGCAGCCGAGACAGCCGGAACACCGGGGAGCTGTTTTTT

v_call: TRBV6-4
d_call: .
clone_size: .
j_call: TRBJ1-2
cdr3_aa: CASSEEGNAGGYTF
cdr3_nt: TGTGCCAGCAGTGAGGAGGGGAACGCTGGTGGCTACACCTTC

v_call: TRBV5-1
d_call: .
clone_size: .
j_call: TRBJ1-1
cdr3_aa: CASSLFYLNTEAFF
cdr3_nt: TGCGCCAGCAGCTTGTTCTACTTGAACACTGAAGCTTTCTTT

v_call: TRBV5-1
d_call: TRBD1
clone_size: .
j_call: TRBJ2-6
cdr3_aa: CASSLRGTGNSGANVLTF
cdr3_nt: TGCGCCAGCAGCTTGAGGGGGACAGGGAACTCTGGGGCCAACGTCCTGACTTTC

v_call: TRBV28
d_call: .
clone_size: .
j_call: TRBJ1-5
cdr3_aa: CASSGSILEMQPQHF
cdr3_nt: TGTGCCAGCAGTGGGAGTATACTCGAGATGCAGCCCCAGCATTTT

v_call: TRBV4-1
d_call: TRBD1
clone_size: .
j_call: TRBJ2-2
cdr3_aa: CASSQSVPGTVTGELFF
cdr3_nt: TGCGCCAGCAGCCAATCTGTCCCCGGGACAGTCACCGGGGAGCTGTTTTTT

v_call: TRBV28
d_call: .
clone_size: .
j_call: TRBJ1-2
cdr3_aa: CASSLWTDGYTF
cdr3_nt: TGTGCCAGCAGTCTCTGGACAGATGGCTACACCTTC

v_call: TRBV4-1
d_call: .
clone_size: .
j_call: TRBJ2-7
cdr3_aa: CASSQGTQSYEQYF
cdr3_nt: TGCGCCAGCAGCCAGGGGACTCAATCCTACGAGCAGTACTTC

v_call: TRBV19
d_call: TRBD2
clone_size: .
j_call: TRBJ2-2
cdr3_aa: CASSRGTSGSKSTGELFF
cdr3_nt: TGTGCCAGTAGTAGAGGGACTAGCGGGAGCAAGAGCACCGGGGAGCTGTTTTTT

v_call: TRBV6-1
d_call: TRBD1
clone_size: once
j_call: TRBJ1-4
cdr3_aa: CASSDPDRGREKLFF
cdr3_nt: TGTGCCAGCAGCGACCCGGACAGGGGGCGGGAAAAACTGTTTTTT

v_call: TRBV7-9
d_call: .
clone_size: .
j_call: TRBJ2-7
cdr3_aa: CASSLDLGEGTGYEQYF
cdr3_nt: TGTGCCAGCAGCTTAGACCTTGGAGAGGGAACGGGGTACGAGCAGTACTTC

v_call: TRBV14
d_call: TRBD2
clone_size: .
j_call: TRBJ2-1
cdr3_aa: CASSQDAGTSSRFF
cdr3_nt: TGTGCCAGCAGCCAAGATGCCGGGACTAGCTCCCGGTTCTTC

v_call: TRBV15
d_call: .
clone_size: .
j_call: TRBJ2-2
cdr3_aa: CATSLTGVSTGELFF
cdr3_nt: TGTGCCACCAGCCTGACAGGAGTCTCCACCGGGGAGCTGTTTTTT

v_call: TRBV5-6
d_call: TRBD1
clone_size: .
j_call: TRBJ1-5
cdr3_aa: CASSWGQINQPQHF
cdr3_nt: TGTGCCAGCAGCTGGGGACAGATTAATCAGCCCCAGCATTTT

v_call: TRBV6-6
d_call: TRBD1
clone_size: .
j_call: TRBJ1-2
cdr3_aa: CASSMGQGVSNYGYTF
cdr3_nt: TGTGCCAGCAGTATGGGACAGGGGGTCTCTAACTATGGCTACACCTTC

v_call: TRBV28
d_call: .
clone_size: .
j_call: TRBJ2-3
cdr3_aa: CASSFGGNTDTQYF
cdr3_nt: TGTGCCAGCAGTTTCGGCGGGAACACAGATACGCAGTATTTT

v_call: TRBV18
d_call: .
clone_size: .
j_call: TRBJ1-5
cdr3_aa: CASSPSTDSNQPQHF
cdr3_nt: TGTGCCAGCTCACCAAGTACAGATAGCAATCAGCCCCAGCATTTT

v_call: TRBV20-1
d_call: TRBD1
clone_size: .
j_call: TRBJ2-5
cdr3_aa: CSADREETQYF
cdr3_nt: TGCAGTGCTGACAGGGAAGAGACCCAGTACTTC

v_call: TRBV7-3
d_call: .
clone_size: .
j_call: TRBJ2-7
cdr3_aa: CASSPFHEQYF
cdr3_nt: TGTGCCAGCAGTCCCTTCCACGAGCAGTACTTC

v_call: TRBV5-6
d_call: TRBD2
clone_size: .
j_call: TRBJ2-5
cdr3_aa: CASSPDGGGRETQYF
cdr3_nt: TGTGCCAGCAGCCCGGATGGGGGCGGGAGGGAGACCCAGTACTTC

v_call: TRBV27
d_call: .
clone_size: .
j_call: TRBJ1-1
cdr3_aa: CASNTLEGRINTEAFF
cdr3_nt: TGTGCCAGCAACACTTTAGAGGGCAGAATTAACACTGAAGCTTTCTTT

v_call: TRBV29-1
d_call: TRBD2
clone_size: .
j_call: TRBJ2-2
cdr3_aa: CSITSGRARTGELFF
cdr3_nt: TGCAGCATAACTAGCGGGAGGGCCCGGACCGGGGAGCTGTTTTTT

v_call: TRBV7-9
d_call: TRBD1
clone_size: .
j_call: TRBJ2-7
cdr3_aa: CASSYPDRGEDEQYF
cdr3_nt: TGTGCCAGCAGCTACCCTGACAGGGGGGAGGACGAGCAGTACTTC

v_call: TRBV11-2
d_call: TRBD2
clone_size: .
j_call: TRBJ2-1
cdr3_aa: CASSLGGLLREVYNEQFF
cdr3_nt: TGTGCCAGCAGCTTAGGAGGACTGTTACGGGAGGTATACAATGAGCAGTTCTTC

v_call: TRBV14
d_call: .
clone_size: .
j_call: TRBJ1-1
cdr3_aa: CASSQDDGGGAFF
cdr3_nt: TGTGCCAGCAGCCAAGATGACGGCGGGGGAGCTTTCTTT

v_call: TRBV11-2
d_call: .
clone_size: once
j_call: TRBJ2-1
cdr3_aa: CASSSRPPGYNEQFF
cdr3_nt: TGTGCCAGCAGCTCCCGGCCCCCCGGGTACAATGAGCAGTTCTTC

v_call: TRBV18
d_call: .
clone_size: .
j_call: TRBJ2-7
cdr3_aa: CASSVTTGNHEQYF
cdr3_nt: TGTGCCAGCAGCGTAACCACAGGGAACCACGAGCAGTACTTC

v_call: TRBV27
d_call: TRBD1
clone_size: .
j_call: TRBJ1-4
cdr3_aa: CASCSSLTGTNEKLFF
cdr3_nt: TGTGCCAGCTGCAGCTCCCTGACAGGGACTAATGAAAAACTGTTTTTT

v_call: TRBV30
d_call: TRBD2
clone_size: .
j_call: TRBJ2-1
cdr3_aa: CAWSEGTSGILNEQFF
cdr3_nt: TGTGCCTGGAGCGAGGGGACTAGCGGGATTCTCAATGAGCAGTTCTTC

v_call: TRBV7-9
d_call: TRBD1
clone_size: .
j_call: TRBJ1-4
cdr3_aa: CASSRSSGQGYEKLFF
cdr3_nt: TGTGCCAGCAGCCGCTCTTCGGGACAGGGGTATGAAAAACTGTTTTTT

v_call: TRBV6-1
d_call: TRBD1
clone_size: few
j_call: TRBJ1-2
cdr3_aa: CASMMTGRYGYTF
cdr3_nt: TGTGCCAGCATGATGACAGGGAGGTATGGCTACACCTTC

v_call: TRBV5-1
d_call: .
clone_size: .
j_call: TRBJ1-1
cdr3_aa: CASSLVFWGQVNTEAFF
cdr3_nt: TGCGCCAGCAGCTTGGTGTTCTGGGGCCAAGTGAACACTGAAGCTTTCTTT